Shown below are 27 T cell receptor beta chains from a single sample sequenced in a study of T cell responses to AZD1222 COVID-19 vaccine. Clones were sequenced by immunoSEQ multiplex PCR, and TCRdb holds only the in-frame ones, with some missing. The profile covers about 150,000 clones, with about nine tenths appearing a single time and approximately 3% taken by the ten largest. Sequencing used peripheral blood, obtained on day 0 of AZD1222 vaccination. The origin of the receptors is an adult in good health.

This clone has just a few counts. This chain uses TRBV6-2 or TRBV6-3 with TRBJ2-7, with 12 bases fitting TRBD2. V was clipped by 6 bases and J by 3 bases; unmatched bases: 15. Germline V gene data show CDR1 as MNHEY and CDR2 as SVGEGT. This CDR3 spans 18 amino acids. The CDR3 spells CASSYARTGTSGYYEQYF. The CDR3, as DNA: TGTGCCAGCAGCTATGCAAGAACCGGGACTAGCGGGTACTACGAGCAGTACTTC.

This clone has just one count. Other DNA sequences from this sample encode an identical CDR3 as well. This chain joins TRBV6-5 and TRBJ1-5, with 9 bases lining up with TRBD1. The V gene end was trimmed by 6 bases and the J gene end by 2 bases; junction bases not matched to a gene: 5. This CDR3 has 15 amino acids. The germline CDR1 and CDR2 sequences are MNHEY and SVGAGI. CDR3 loop: CASSPDRGGNQPQHF. The DNA of the CDR3 is TGTGCCAGCAGCCCGGACAGGGGAGGCAATCAGCCCCAGCATTTT.

This chain links TRBV18 with TRBJ1-2; the D is unclear. V lost 2 bases and J lost 0, with 7 bases in between. The germline V gene has CDR1 KGHSH and CDR2 LQKENI. CDR3 length: 14 amino acids. CDR3 amino acids: CASSPALANYGYTF. CDR3 DNA: TGTGCCAGCTCACCAGCTTTAGCTAACTATGGCTACACCTTC.

This rearrangement joins TRBV5-1 to TRBJ1-2; D not certain. The V end lost 0 bases, the J end lost 0 bases, and 6 bases lay between the germline ends. This CDR3 is built from 14 residues. Germline CDR1 is SGHRS and CDR2 is YFSETQ. The CDR3 reads CASSLGGSNYGYTF. The CDR3 DNA sequence: TGCGCCAGCAGCTTGGGGGGATCTAACTATGGCTACACCTTC.

A few counts support this clone. The chain combines TRBV10-3 with TRBJ1-2; no definite D call. From germline, CDR1 is ENHRY and CDR2 SYGVKD. V gave up 4 bases and J gave up 3 bases, with 6 bases separating them. This CDR3 is built from 12 residues. The CDR3 here is CAISGADYGYTF. CDR3 in DNA: TGTGCCATCAGTGGTGCGGACTATGGCTACACCTTC.

The V and J genes are TRBV23-1 and TRBJ1-1, with 8 positions matching TRBD1. TRBV23-1 is annotated as an ORF whose role is uncertain. J lost 10 bases, V lost 4 bases, and 11 bases had no gene match. CDR3 length equals 14 residues. As DNA, the CDR3 is TGCGCCAGCAGTCGGCCGGACAGGGTAGGTAGAGCTTTCTTT. This gives the protein CASSRPDRVGRAFF.

The chain joins TRBV5-6 to TRBJ2-1; either TRBD1 or TRBD2 may supply D (5 bases each). Germline-derived CDR1 and CDR2 are SGHDT and YYEEEE. Trimming removed 6 bases from V and 0 bases from J, with 25 bases in between. The CDR3 extends over 19 amino acids. Written as DNA, the CDR3 is TGTGCCAGCAACTGGGACGGGATTTCCGGGGTAAGCTCCTACAATGAGCAGTTCTTC. It is translated as CASNWDGISGVSSYNEQFF.

J is TRBJ2-1 and V is TRBV23-1; D remains unclear. TRBV23-1 is labeled an ORF, and its function is uncertain. CDR3 length: 11 residues. Deletions cut 10 bases from V and 5 bases from J, with 9 bases between. The CDR3 spells CAIVGDNEQFF. CDR3 sequence (DNA): TGCGCCATCGTCGGCGACAATGAGCAGTTCTTC.

This clone has more than one count but fewer than ten. V gene TRBV23-1 combines with J gene TRBJ2-7; TRBD1 matches at 8 bases. TRBV23-1 is assigned to the ORF class and has an uncertain function. This CDR3 spans 14 amino acids. V lost 3 bases, J lost 6 bases, and 7 bases stayed unmatched. CDR3 sequence: CASSHLGQGGEQYF. DNA of the CDR3: TGCGCCAGCAGTCACCTCGGACAGGGAGGCGAGCAGTACTTC.

The CDR3 loop reads CSSMDRNTIYF. CDR3 coding DNA: TGCAGCTCCATGGACAGAAACACCATATATTTT. The chain couples TRBV29-1 to TRBJ1-3; D may be TRBD1 (5 bases). In germline, CDR1 is SQVTM, CDR2 ANQGSEA. CDR3 size: 11 residues. With 8 bases removed from V and 5 bases from J, the gap between germline ends came to 10 bases.

The chain couples TRBV6-2 or TRBV6-3 to TRBJ2-1, with a possible D match to TRBD1 (5 bases). The CDR3 spans 15 residues. V lost 2 bases to trimming and J lost 2 bases, with 10 bases between them. The germline CDR1 and CDR2 sequences are MNHEY and SVGEGT. The DNA of the CDR3 is TGTGCCAGCAGTTACACAACAGGAGCCTACAATGAGCAGTTCTTC. Translation: CASSYTTGAYNEQFF.

The chain couples TRBV3-1 (or the pseudogene TRBV3-2) to TRBJ1-3, with a tentative D call TRBD1 (6 bases). Looked up from germline, CDR1 is LGHDT and CDR2 is YNNKEL (reference sequence). The CDR3 contains 15 residues. V lost 2 bases, J lost 0 bases, and 8 bases lay in between. The CDR3 sequence: CASSQRGISGNTIYF. The CDR3 nucleotides read TGTGCCAGCAGCCAAAGGGGGATCTCTGGAAACACCATATATTTT.

This chain uses TRBV12-5 with TRBJ2-5; D is possibly TRBD1 or TRBD2 (6 bases each). Germline loops: CDR1 LGHNT, CDR2 FRNRAP. The CDR3 is 14 amino acids. V lost 3 bases, J lost 3 bases, and 11 bases lay in between. This CDR3 is CASGLGGGKETQYF. CDR3 coding DNA: TGTGCTAGTGGTTTAGGAGGGGGTAAAGAGACCCAGTACTTC.

With regard to this clone: The same CDR3 is also encoded by other DNA sequences in this sample. The chain joins TRBV6-5 to TRBJ1-1, with TRBD1 as a possible D gene (5 bases). The germline V gene encodes CDR1 MNHEY and CDR2 SVGAGI. V lost 2 bases to trimming and J lost 6 bases, with 13 bases between them. CDR3 length: 14 amino acids. This CDR3 is CASSYQGRRAEAFF. CDR3 coding DNA: TGTGCCAGCAGTTACCAGGGTCGGAGGGCTGAAGCTTTCTTT.

This chain links TRBV4-2 with TRBJ1-6; unclear D gene. The CDR3 extends over 14 amino acids. Germline lookup yields CDR1 LGHNA and CDR2 YNFKEQ. V shed 0 bases and J shed 8 bases, with 8 bases lying between them. CDR3 sequence (DNA): TGTGCCAGCAGCCAAGAAAGGGCCGATTCACCCCTCCACTTT. The encoded protein is CASSQERADSPLHF.

V is TRBV7-2 and J is TRBJ2-2; 8 bases align to TRBD1. Germline values: CDR1 SGHTA, CDR2 FQGNSA. The CDR3 runs 15 residues. V lost 10 bases, J lost 5 bases, and 12 bases stayed unmatched. DNA of the CDR3: TGTGCCATCCTTAGGGCAGGGGGCTTTACCGGGGAGCTGTTTTTT. Protein: CAILRAGGFTGELFF. Supplemented by reference TRBV7-2 and TRBJ2-2, the full variable domain reads GAGVSQSPSNKVTEKGKDVELRCDPISGHTALYWYRQSLGQGLEFLIYFQGNSAPDKSGLPSDRFSAERTGGSVSTLTIQRTQQEDSAVYLCAILRAGGFTGELFFGEGSRLTVL.

The gene calls are TRBV2 and TRBJ1-1; D is unclear. Deletions cut 6 bases from V and 1 base from J, with 9 bases between. The CDR3 has 13 residues. Looked up from germline, CDR1 is SNHLY and CDR2 is FYNNEI. CDR3 coding DNA: TGTGCCAGCAGAGTCACAGCGAACACTGAAGCTTTCTTT. This translates into CASRVTANTEAFF.

The chain uses TRBV6-5 and TRBJ1-6; 8 positions agree with TRBD1. The CDR3 runs 14 residues. V lost 5 bases to trimming and J lost 6 bases; unmatched junction nucleotides: 3. Per germline, CDR1 MNHEY and CDR2 SVGAGI. The CDR3 nucleotides are TGTGCCAGCAGTCCGGACAGGGTTAATTCACCCCTCCACTTT. Amino acids: CASSPDRVNSPLHF.

The chain combines TRBV29-1 with TRBJ1-2; tentatively, D is TRBD1 (6 bases). The CDR3 is 13 residues long. Germline values: CDR1 SQVTM, CDR2 ANQGSEA. Trimming left V 4 bases short and J 3 bases short, with 12 bases between. CDR3 DNA sequence: TGCAGCGTTGGAGGGGGACCTTACTATGGCTACACCTTC. It specifies CSVGGGPYYGYTF.

This chain links TRBV3-1 (or the pseudogene TRBV3-2) with TRBJ2-3; TRBD2 agrees at 7 bases. The J segment lost 1 base and the V segment lost 0 bases, leaving 1 base of the junction unmatched. This CDR3 has 15 residues. Germline V lookup: CDR1 LGHDT, CDR2 YNNKEL (reference sequence). The CDR3 here is CASSQEGGGTDTQYF. The CDR3 DNA is TGTGCCAGCAGCCAAGAGGGAGGGGGCACAGATACGCAGTATTTT.

The rearrangement joins TRBV20-1 to TRBJ1-1, with D hard to call. The V gene's germline CDR1 is DFQATT and CDR2 SNEGSKA (reference sequence). The CDR3 is 16 amino acids. V lost 3 bases, J lost 1 base, and 18 bases lay in between. The CDR3: CSASGLGIAGNTEAFF. The CDR3 DNA reads TGCAGTGCTAGTGGTCTGGGGATCGCGGGGAACACTGAAGCTTTCTTT.

V and J are TRBV11-2 and TRBJ2-7; a possible D gene is TRBD1 (5 bases). Germline V lookup: CDR1 SGHAT, CDR2 FQNNGV. Trimming left V 0 bases short and J 0 bases short, with 9 bases between. This CDR3 is built from 15 residues. CDR3 nucleotides: TGTGCCAGCAGCTTAGATAGACAGTACTCCTACGAGCAGTACTTC. Amino acid sequence: CASSLDRQYSYEQYF.

The genes are TRBV12-3 or TRBV12-4 and TRBJ1-2, with D unclear. V lost 3 bases and J lost 7, with 12 bases in between. The CDR3 sequence is 13 residues long. CDR3 residues: CASSFMAESGYTF. Written as DNA, the CDR3 is TGTGCCAGCAGTTTTATGGCTGAATCTGGCTACACCTTC.

The chain recombines TRBV19 with TRBJ1-1; D perhaps matches TRBD1 (5 bases). The length of the CDR3 is 12 residues. Germline values: CDR1 LNHDA, CDR2 SQIVND (reference sequence). V was trimmed by 7 bases and J by 5 bases, leaving 11 bases between them. The CDR3 loop is CASIRGWTEAFF. The CDR3 DNA sequence: TGTGCCAGTATCCGGGGGTGGACTGAAGCTTTCTTT. Full variable domain (outside the CDR3, taken from reference TRBV19 and TRBJ1-1): DGGITQSPKYLFRKEGQNVTLSCEQNLNHDAMYWYRQDPGQGLRLIYYSQIVNDFQKGDIAEGYSVSREKKESFPLTVTSAQKNPTAFYLCASIRGWTEAFFGQGTRLTVV.

CDR3 residues: CASSQDWRGVNTEAFF. DNA of the CDR3: TGTGCCAGCAGCCAAGATTGGCGGGGGGTAAACACTGAAGCTTTCTTT. The chain couples TRBV14 to TRBJ1-1; TRBD1 might be the D (5 bases). V dropped 0 bases and J dropped 2 bases, with 13 bases sitting between them. The V gene's germline CDR1 is SGHDN and CDR2 FVKESK. This CDR3 comprises 16 residues.

The chain joins TRBV19 to TRBJ1-6, with D possibly being TRBD1 (5 bases). Germline CDR1 is LNHDA and CDR2 is SQIVND (reference sequence). Trimming removed 5 bases from V and 8 bases from J, with 16 bases in between. The CDR3 sequence is 15 residues long. CDR3 protein: CASSSSGTAHSPLHF. CDR3 nucleotide sequence: TGTGCCAGTAGTTCCTCCGGGACGGCCCATTCACCCCTCCACTTT.

The chain links TRBV6-5 to TRBJ1-1, with D perhaps matching TRBD1 (5 bases). CDR1 MNHEY and CDR2 SVGAGI come from the germline V gene. The CDR3 runs 12 residues. Trimming stripped 6 bases from V and 5 bases from J, with 10 bases between. The CDR3 region has the DNA TGTGCCAGCAGGGGGGTTTCAACTGAAGCTTTCTTT. Translated, it gives CASRGVSTEAFF.